One sample yielded the 13 T cell receptor beta chains listed below, sequenced in a study of shared clonotypes between healthy human individuals. This table comes from immunoSEQ multiplex PCR, and its TCRdb copy is limited to in-frame clones, with some not included. This table holds some 2.3 million clones, just over 90% found once. The sample comprised naive CD4+ T cells from PBMCs. The sample's subset: CD45RA+ positively selected. Source of these receptors: a young man in good health. Some clones in this sample may be carry-over from other donors' samples.

The chain employs TRBV6-5 and TRBJ2-7; 7 nucleotides line up with TRBD1. J gave up 5 bases and V 7 bases, and 11 bases lay outside the gene matches. Germline CDR1 reads MNHEY; CDR2 reads SVGAGI. The CDR3 spans 14 residues. Written as DNA, the CDR3 is TGTGCCAGCACCCCCCCAGGGGGTACCGACGAGCAGTACTTC. It translates to CASTPPGGTDEQYF.

The chain couples TRBV6-6 to TRBJ1-5; D unclear. This CDR3 has 13 residues. Germline V gene lookup returns CDR1 MNHNY and CDR2 SVGAGI (reference sequence). The germline V and J ends were trimmed by 2 bases and 4 bases, with 6 bases remaining between them. CDR3 residues: CASSYERNQPQHF. Here the CDR3 DNA reads TGTGCCAGCAGTTACGAGAGGAATCAGCCCCAGCATTTT.

This chain connects TRBV27 to TRBJ1-1; 11 bases match TRBD1. CDR1 and CDR2 from the germline V gene are MNHEY and SMNVEV (reference sequence). Unmatched junction bases numbered 7, after V lost 7 bases and J lost 6 bases. The CDR3 is 14 amino acids. In nucleotides, the CDR3 is TGTGCCAGCACTGTCCCGGGACAGGGGGCTGAAGCTTTCTTT. Its protein product is CASTVPGQGAEAFF.

A remark on this clone: Additional DNA sequences in this sample encode the identical CDR3. This sequence joins TRBV11-3 and TRBJ1-1; 10 bases agree with TRBD1. V lost 5 bases and J lost 2; bases outside the gene matches: 2. Germline CDR1 reads SGHNT; CDR2 reads YENEEA. This CDR3 is built from 14 residues. CDR3 residues: CASSRTGGNTEAFF. The CDR3 nucleotides read TGTGCCAGCAGCCGGACAGGGGGTAACACTGAAGCTTTCTTT.

This chain uses TRBV27 with TRBJ2-7; D possibly corresponds to TRBD2 (7 bases). Between the trimmed V and J ends, which lost 0 bases and 0 bases, there was a span of 21 bases. Germline values: CDR1 MNHEY, CDR2 SMNVEV (reference sequence). CDR3 size: 19 residues. The CDR3 protein is CASSLSRPGREGGSYEQYF. CDR3 coding DNA: TGTGCCAGCAGTTTATCCCGCCCGGGGAGGGAGGGGGGCTCCTACGAGCAGTACTTC.

This chain joins TRBV19 and TRBJ2-7; possibly TRBD1 for D (6 bases). There are 13 residues in the CDR3. The V end lost 5 bases, the J end lost 1 base, and 9 bases lay between the germline ends. Looked up from germline, CDR1 is LNHDA and CDR2 is SQIVND (reference sequence). CDR3 residues: CASSRQASYEQYF. CDR3 sequence (DNA): TGTGCCAGTAGTCGACAGGCATCCTACGAGCAGTACTTC. Using reference TRBV19 and TRBJ2-7 for the parts outside the CDR3, the full variable domain is DGGITQSPKYLFRKEGQNVTLSCEQNLNHDAMYWYRQDPGQGLRLIYYSQIVNDFQKGDIAEGYSVSREKKESFPLTVTSAQKNPTAFYLCASSRQASYEQYFGPGTRLTVT.

The V gene is TRBV18, the J gene TRBJ2-1; 8 bases are a match to TRBD2. V lost 5 bases and J lost 8; bases outside the gene matches: 11. Germline assignment: CDR1 KGHSH and CDR2 LQKENI. This CDR3 is 15 amino acids long. Here the CDR3 reads CASSRGLGATDEQFF. The CDR3 DNA is TGTGCCAGCTCAAGGGGACTAGGGGCTACAGATGAGCAGTTCTTC.

A remark on this clone: Other DNA sequences in the same sample also yield this CDR3. The chain uses TRBV5-1 and TRBJ2-1; 12 nucleotides line up with TRBD2. Per the germline V gene, CDR1 is SGHRS and CDR2 is YFSETQ. The trim removed 3 bases at V and 4 bases at J, leaving 2 bases unmatched. The CDR3 consists of 15 residues. The CDR3 loop is CASSSLAGGYNEQFF. Written as DNA, the CDR3 is TGCGCCAGCAGCTCTCTAGCGGGAGGGTACAATGAGCAGTTCTTC.

The CDR3 region has the DNA TGTGCCAGCAGTGCACAACTCCCGAAGGGGATTCAACAGACCCAGTACTTC. The encoded protein is CASSAQLPKGIQQTQYF. V usage is TRBV28 and J usage is TRBJ2-5; tentative D call: TRBD1 (5 bases). The germline V gene encodes CDR1 MDHEN and CDR2 SYDVKM. With 5 bases removed from V and 6 bases from J, the gap between germline ends came to 25 bases. CDR3 length: 17 residues. The variable domain in full, completed from reference TRBV28 and TRBJ2-5, reads DVKVTQSSRYLVKRTGEKVFLECVQDMDHENMFWYRQDPGLGLRLIYFSYDVKMKEKGDIPEGYSVSREKKERFSLILESASTNQTSMYLCASSAQLPKGIQQTQYFGPGTRLLVL.

The chain links TRBV5-6 to TRBJ1-2, with 8 nucleotides matching TRBD1. Germline loops: CDR1 SGHDT, CDR2 YYEEEE. Trimming removed 2 bases from V and 8 bases from J; junction bases left unmatched: 14. The CDR3 covers 16 residues. Written as DNA, the CDR3 is TGTGCCAGCAGCTTTATTAGACCGGACAGGGTGGAGGGCTACACCTTC. Residues: CASSFIRPDRVEGYTF.

This chain links TRBV7-6 with TRBJ1-5; no reliable D call. CDR3 size: 17 residues. Looked up from germline, CDR1 is SGHVS and CDR2 is FNYEAQ. Trimming cost V 6 bases and J 5 bases, with 23 bases left between them. CDR3 residues: CASSFPPPLPGDQPQHF. The DNA of the CDR3 is TGTGCCAGCAGTTTCCCACCTCCCCTGCCAGGCGATCAGCCCCAGCATTTT.

This chain joins TRBV7-2 and TRBJ1-2; no definite D call. V was trimmed by 5 bases and J by 4 bases, leaving 8 bases between them. Per germline, CDR1 SGHTA and CDR2 FQGNSA. The CDR3 has 12 amino acids. The CDR3 DNA reads TGTGCCAGCAGCCCCCAGCCCTATGGCTACACCTTC. As protein: CASSPQPYGYTF.

This rearrangement joins TRBV7-8 to TRBJ1-2; D perhaps matches TRBD1 (5 bases). In germline, CDR1 is SGHVS, CDR2 FQNEAQ. This CDR3 has 16 amino acids. V shed 1 base and J shed 8 bases, with 20 bases lying between them. The DNA of the CDR3 is TGTGCCAGCAGCTTAGAAGGTGGGCAGGGAGCTGAAGGCTACACCTTC. The encoded protein is CASSLEGGQGAEGYTF. The whole variable domain, remainder taken from reference TRBV7-8 and TRBJ1-2, is GAGVSQSPRYKVAKRGQDVALRCDPISGHVSLFWYQQALGQGPEFLTYFQNEAQLDKSGLPSDRFFAERPEGSVSTLKIQRTQQEDSAVYLCASSLEGGQGAEGYTFGSGTRLTVV.